This is a list of T cell receptor beta chains from one sample in a study of T cells of healthy individuals. TCRdb re-analysed the 5' RACE reads in MiXCR, keeping a single row per CDR3 protein. The repertoire has 85,000 to 100,000 distinct CDR3 sequences, approximately 16% of them found once; the top ten carry more than 5.5%. These receptors originate from a human donor in good health. The CDR3 runs from the conserved cysteine through the conserved F or W. A D gene is named only where the DNA matches it firmly. Clone size is shown for a subset of rows, as once, few, many or a class of expanded clone.

cdr3_nt cdr3_aa clone_size j_call d_call v_call
TGTGCCAGCAGAGGTTCTAGTGAAAAACTGTTTTTT CASRGSSEKLFF NA TRBJ1-4 NA TRBV27
TGCAGTGCTGGAAATGGGGCCTCTGGGGCCAACGTCCTGACTTTC CSAGNGASGANVLTF once TRBJ2-6 NA TRBV20-1
TGCGCCAGCAGCCAAGCTGTGGAGAGCTATAACTATGGCTACACCTTC CASSQAVESYNYGYTF NA TRBJ1-2 NA TRBV4-1
TGTGCCAGCAGTTTCACAGGGGGCCGTCAGCCCCAGCATTTT CASSFTGGRQPQHF NA TRBJ1-5 TRBD1 TRBV6-6
TGTGCCAGCAACGGAGACAGGCGTTCGGACCAGTACTTC CASNGDRRSDQYF NA TRBJ2-5 NA TRBV7-2
TGTGCTAGCAGCACCGGACTAGCGGGAGGTTCCGACCGGGAGCTGTTTTTT CASSTGLAGGSDRELFF NA TRBJ2-2 TRBD2 TRBV7-7
TGTGCCAGCAGTTTTCCCCTGACGACAGACCAACTCACCTACGAGCAGTACTTC CASSFPLTTDQLTYEQYF few TRBJ2-7 NA TRBV28
TGTGCCAGCAGCCATCCGAGCGGACCAAGAGAGACCCAGTACTTC CASSHPSGPRETQYF few TRBJ2-5 NA TRBV4-2
TGTGCCAGCAGCGAATCAGCGTCGGGCTATAATTCACCCCTCCACTTT CASSESASGYNSPLHF NA TRBJ1-6 NA TRBV7-2
TGTGCCAGCAGCTTTACGGGGGCTGAAGCTTTCTTT CASSFTGAEAFF many TRBJ1-1 NA TRBV3-1
TGTGCCAGCAGCCCTCCTGACAGAGAGGAGACCCAGTACTTC CASSPPDREETQYF few TRBJ2-5 NA TRBV4-2
TGTGCCAGCAGTACAGGGGGCCGTACTGAAGCTTTCTTT CASSTGGRTEAFF NA TRBJ1-1 TRBD1 TRBV12-3/TRBV12-4
TGCAGTGCTAGACCTAGGACAGGGGATCAGCCCCAGCATTTT CSARPRTGDQPQHF few TRBJ1-5 TRBD1 TRBV20-1
TGTGCCAGCATGGGGACAGGTGGCATGAGCGTATATTTT CASMGTGGMSVYF NA TRBJ1-3 TRBD1 TRBV12-3/TRBV12-4
TGTGCCAGCAGCTTGTTCGGACAGGCGGGACTAGCCCTTAATGAGCAGTTCTTC CASSLFGQAGLALNEQFF NA TRBJ2-1 TRBD2 TRBV13
TGTGCCAGCAGTCCATACCCCGGGCCCCAGCATTTT CASSPYPGPQHF NA TRBJ1-5 NA TRBV12-3/TRBV12-4
TGTGCCAGCGACAGTTCATCCGAGCAGTACTTC CASDSSSEQYF NA TRBJ2-7 NA TRBV28
TGTGCCAGCAGCGGGACCGGACGGCTGAACACCGGGGAGCTGTTTTTT CASSGTGRLNTGELFF few TRBJ2-2 NA TRBV11-3
TGTGCCAGCAGCTTAATGAAAGGCACCGGAGGAACTGAAGCTTTCTTT CASSLMKGTGGTEAFF NA TRBJ1-1 NA TRBV7-9
TGTGCCAGCGCATTATCGTTCGGCTCCTACAATGAGCAGTTCTTC CASALSFGSYNEQFF NA TRBJ2-1 NA TRBV7-2
TGTGCCAGCAGCCAAGGGCGGCTAGCGGGAGCGCCAACCTACGAGCAGTACTTC CASSQGRLAGAPTYEQYF many TRBJ2-7 TRBD2 TRBV3-1
TGCAGTGCTAACAGCGGGGGCACAGATACGCAGTATTTT CSANSGGTDTQYF NA TRBJ2-3 TRBD2 TRBV20-1